This TCR beta chain was obtained from a study of OX40 agonist ivuxolimab in advanced cancers. Study as a whole: The mean age was roughly 60 years, ranging from about 20 to 90, with around four fifths of participants male.

Profiling relied on immunoSEQ multiplex PCR, and the TCRdb table lists in-frame clones only, not all of them. The sample has 72,000 or so clones, about 80% seen once; the top ten hold about 4.8%. Germline V gene sequence: CDR1 MGHRA, CDR2 YSYEKL. V was clipped by 4 bases and J by 2 bases, with 20 bases between them. There are 17 residues in the CDR3. Points from the study as a whole: At 0.1 to 3.0 mg/kg, clonal expansion of CD4+ and CD8+ blood T cells had occurred by week 6. What antigens the expanded peripheral T cells recognized was never established. Partial responders treated at 0.1-3.0 mg/kg exhibited clonal expansion among the lowest measured.

As regards this clone: Its antigen is undetermined.

The chain has TRBV4-1 and TRBJ1-1; D possibly corresponds to TRBD1 (5 bases). The receptor comes from an adult with an advanced solid tumor such as melanoma, head and neck, liver or kidney cancer. Sequencing was performed on CD4+ or CD8+ T cells sorted from blood, taken in a trial of the OX40 agonist ivuxolimab. CDR3 protein: CASSRTAGTPANTEAFF. DNA of the CDR3: TGCGCCAGCAGCCGAACCGCCGGGACCCCGGCCAACACTGAAGCTTTCTTT.